In this sample, the clone carrying this T cell receptor beta chain turned up a few times. Its antigen remains unidentified. The CDR3 contains 16 residues. From germline, CDR1 is SGHTA and CDR2 FQGNSA. V lost 1 base, J lost 4 bases, and 8 bases stayed unmatched. Overall study results and limits: In terms of TCR gene usage, tumor memory CD4+ T cells clustered together with blood and lymph node memory CD4+ cells, as well as with lymph node naive CD4+ cells. Greatest tumor Treg TCR overlap was with tumor naive CD4+ cells.

TCRdb recomputed calls from the 5' RACE reads with MiXCR, one row per CDR3 protein. The profile shows 7,500 to 10,000 distinct CDR3 sequences, 60% of them singletons. The rearrangement links TRBV7-2 to TRBJ2-7; 9 nucleotides agree with TRBD2. Input material: tumor-infiltrating memory CD4+ T cells sorted from the breast tumor. Stated subset: memory CD4+ T cells, CD4+CD45RO+CD25-. This clonotype originated in a female donor with breast cancer. CDR3: CASSLVASGELYEQYF. CDR3 sequence (DNA): TGTGCCAGCAGCTTAGTGGCTAGCGGGGAATTATACGAGCAGTACTTC.